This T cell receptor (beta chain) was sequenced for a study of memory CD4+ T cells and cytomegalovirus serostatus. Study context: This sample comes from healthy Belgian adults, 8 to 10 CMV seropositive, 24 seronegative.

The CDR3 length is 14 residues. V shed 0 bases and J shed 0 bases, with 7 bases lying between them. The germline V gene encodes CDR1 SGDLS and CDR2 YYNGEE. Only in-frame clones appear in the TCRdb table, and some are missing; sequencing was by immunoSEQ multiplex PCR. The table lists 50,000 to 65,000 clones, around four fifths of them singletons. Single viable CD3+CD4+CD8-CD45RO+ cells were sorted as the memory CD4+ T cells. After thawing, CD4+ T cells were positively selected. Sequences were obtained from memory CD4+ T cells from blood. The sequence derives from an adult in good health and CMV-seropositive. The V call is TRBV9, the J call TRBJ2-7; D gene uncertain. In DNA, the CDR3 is TGTGCCAGCAGCGTAGATGGAAGCTCCTACGAGCAGTACTTC. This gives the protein CASSVDGSSYEQYF.